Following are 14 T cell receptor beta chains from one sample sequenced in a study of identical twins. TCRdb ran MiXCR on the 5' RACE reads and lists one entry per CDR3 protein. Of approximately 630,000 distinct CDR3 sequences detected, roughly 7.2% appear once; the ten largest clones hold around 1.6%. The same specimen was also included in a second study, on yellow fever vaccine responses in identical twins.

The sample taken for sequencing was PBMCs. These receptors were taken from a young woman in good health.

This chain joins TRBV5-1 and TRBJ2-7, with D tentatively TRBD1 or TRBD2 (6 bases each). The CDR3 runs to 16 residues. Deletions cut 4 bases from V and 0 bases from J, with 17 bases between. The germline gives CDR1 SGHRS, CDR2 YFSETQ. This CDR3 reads CASSHGQRAGSYEQYF. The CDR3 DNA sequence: TGCGCCAGCAGCCACGGACAGCGGGCCGGCTCCTACGAGCAGTACTTC.

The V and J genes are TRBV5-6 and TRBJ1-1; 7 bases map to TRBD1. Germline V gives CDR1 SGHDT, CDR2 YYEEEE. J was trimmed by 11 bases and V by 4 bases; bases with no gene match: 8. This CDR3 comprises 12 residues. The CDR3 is CASSQRQGWAFF. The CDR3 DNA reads TGTGCCAGCAGCCAAAGACAGGGTTGGGCTTTCTTT.

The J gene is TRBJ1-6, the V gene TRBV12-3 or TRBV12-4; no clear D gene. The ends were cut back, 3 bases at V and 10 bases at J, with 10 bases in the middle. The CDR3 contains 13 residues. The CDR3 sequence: CASSLMGYSPLHF. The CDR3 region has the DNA TGTGCCAGCAGTTTGATGGGGTACTCACCCCTCCACTTT.

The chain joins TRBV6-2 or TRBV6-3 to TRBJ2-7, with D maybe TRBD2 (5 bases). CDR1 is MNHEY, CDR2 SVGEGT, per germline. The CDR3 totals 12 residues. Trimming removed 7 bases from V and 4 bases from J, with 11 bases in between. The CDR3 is CASKDGKYEQYF. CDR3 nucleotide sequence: TGTGCCAGCAAGGACGGGAAGTACGAGCAGTACTTC.

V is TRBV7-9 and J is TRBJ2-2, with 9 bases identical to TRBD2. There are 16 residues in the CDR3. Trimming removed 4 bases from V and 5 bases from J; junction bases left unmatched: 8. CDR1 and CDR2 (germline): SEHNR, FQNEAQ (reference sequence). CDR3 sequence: CASSSILAGRTGELFF. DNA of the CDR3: TGTGCCAGCAGCTCTATTCTAGCGGGAAGGACCGGGGAGCTGTTTTTT.

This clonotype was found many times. The CDR3 reads CASSHSWDRGHTEAFF. DNA of the CDR3: TGTGCCAGCAGCCACAGCTGGGACAGGGGTCACACTGAAGCTTTCTTT. The V call is TRBV14, the J call TRBJ1-1, with 10 bases aligning to TRBD1. Germline V CDR1 and CDR2: SGHDN, FVKESK. J lost 3 bases, V lost 3 bases, and 7 bases had no gene match. There are 16 residues in the CDR3.

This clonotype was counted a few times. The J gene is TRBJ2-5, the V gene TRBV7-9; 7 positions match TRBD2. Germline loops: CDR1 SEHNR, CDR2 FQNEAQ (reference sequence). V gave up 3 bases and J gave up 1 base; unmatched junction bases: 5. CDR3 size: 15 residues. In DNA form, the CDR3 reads TGTGCCAGCAGCTTCCCAGGGACTACCCAAGAGACCCAGTACTTC. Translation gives CASSFPGTTQETQYF.

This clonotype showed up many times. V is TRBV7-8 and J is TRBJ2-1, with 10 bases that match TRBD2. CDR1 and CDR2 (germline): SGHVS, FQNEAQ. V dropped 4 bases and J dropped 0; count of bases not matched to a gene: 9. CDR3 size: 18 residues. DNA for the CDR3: TGTGCCAGCAGCTCCCTTACTAGCGGGAAGAGCTCCTACAATGAGCAGTTCTTC. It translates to CASSSLTSGKSSYNEQFF.

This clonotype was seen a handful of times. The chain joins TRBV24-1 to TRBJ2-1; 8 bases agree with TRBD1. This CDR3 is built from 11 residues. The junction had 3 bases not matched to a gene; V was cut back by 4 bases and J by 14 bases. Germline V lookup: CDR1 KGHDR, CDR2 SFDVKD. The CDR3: CATSEGTGEFF. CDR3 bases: TGTGCCACCAGTGAAGGGACAGGCGAGTTCTTC.

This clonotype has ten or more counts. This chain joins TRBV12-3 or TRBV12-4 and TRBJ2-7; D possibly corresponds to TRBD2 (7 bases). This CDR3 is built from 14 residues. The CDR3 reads CASSLAGEGYEQYV. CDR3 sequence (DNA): TGTGCCAGCAGTCTAGCAGGGGAGGGCTACGAGCAGTACGTC.

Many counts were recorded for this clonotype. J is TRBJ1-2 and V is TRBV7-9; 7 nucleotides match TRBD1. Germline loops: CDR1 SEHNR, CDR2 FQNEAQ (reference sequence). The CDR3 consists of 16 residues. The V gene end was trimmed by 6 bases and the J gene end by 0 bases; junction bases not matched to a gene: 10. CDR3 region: CASSRGTDLANYGYTF. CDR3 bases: TGTGCCAGCAGTAGAGGGACAGACTTAGCTAACTATGGCTACACCTTC.

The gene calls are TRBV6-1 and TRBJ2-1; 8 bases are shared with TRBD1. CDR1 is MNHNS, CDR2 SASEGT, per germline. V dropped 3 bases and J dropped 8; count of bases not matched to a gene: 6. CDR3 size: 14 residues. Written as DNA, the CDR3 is TGTGCCAGCAGTGAGACAGGGGTCGTCTATGAGCAGTTCTTC. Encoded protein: CASSETGVVYEQFF.

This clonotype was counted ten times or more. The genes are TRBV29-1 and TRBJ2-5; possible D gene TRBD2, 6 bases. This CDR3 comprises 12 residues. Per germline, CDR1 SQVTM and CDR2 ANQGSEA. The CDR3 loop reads CSGGSSGETQYF. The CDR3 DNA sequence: TGCAGTGGAGGGAGCTCCGGTGAGACCCAGTACTTC.

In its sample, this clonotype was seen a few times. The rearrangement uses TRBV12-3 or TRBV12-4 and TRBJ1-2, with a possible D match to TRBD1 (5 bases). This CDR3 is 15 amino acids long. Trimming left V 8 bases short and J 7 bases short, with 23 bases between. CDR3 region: CASAWSGAGRSGYTF. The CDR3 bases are TGTGCCAGCGCCTGGAGCGGGGCGGGCCGTTCTGGCTACACCTTC.